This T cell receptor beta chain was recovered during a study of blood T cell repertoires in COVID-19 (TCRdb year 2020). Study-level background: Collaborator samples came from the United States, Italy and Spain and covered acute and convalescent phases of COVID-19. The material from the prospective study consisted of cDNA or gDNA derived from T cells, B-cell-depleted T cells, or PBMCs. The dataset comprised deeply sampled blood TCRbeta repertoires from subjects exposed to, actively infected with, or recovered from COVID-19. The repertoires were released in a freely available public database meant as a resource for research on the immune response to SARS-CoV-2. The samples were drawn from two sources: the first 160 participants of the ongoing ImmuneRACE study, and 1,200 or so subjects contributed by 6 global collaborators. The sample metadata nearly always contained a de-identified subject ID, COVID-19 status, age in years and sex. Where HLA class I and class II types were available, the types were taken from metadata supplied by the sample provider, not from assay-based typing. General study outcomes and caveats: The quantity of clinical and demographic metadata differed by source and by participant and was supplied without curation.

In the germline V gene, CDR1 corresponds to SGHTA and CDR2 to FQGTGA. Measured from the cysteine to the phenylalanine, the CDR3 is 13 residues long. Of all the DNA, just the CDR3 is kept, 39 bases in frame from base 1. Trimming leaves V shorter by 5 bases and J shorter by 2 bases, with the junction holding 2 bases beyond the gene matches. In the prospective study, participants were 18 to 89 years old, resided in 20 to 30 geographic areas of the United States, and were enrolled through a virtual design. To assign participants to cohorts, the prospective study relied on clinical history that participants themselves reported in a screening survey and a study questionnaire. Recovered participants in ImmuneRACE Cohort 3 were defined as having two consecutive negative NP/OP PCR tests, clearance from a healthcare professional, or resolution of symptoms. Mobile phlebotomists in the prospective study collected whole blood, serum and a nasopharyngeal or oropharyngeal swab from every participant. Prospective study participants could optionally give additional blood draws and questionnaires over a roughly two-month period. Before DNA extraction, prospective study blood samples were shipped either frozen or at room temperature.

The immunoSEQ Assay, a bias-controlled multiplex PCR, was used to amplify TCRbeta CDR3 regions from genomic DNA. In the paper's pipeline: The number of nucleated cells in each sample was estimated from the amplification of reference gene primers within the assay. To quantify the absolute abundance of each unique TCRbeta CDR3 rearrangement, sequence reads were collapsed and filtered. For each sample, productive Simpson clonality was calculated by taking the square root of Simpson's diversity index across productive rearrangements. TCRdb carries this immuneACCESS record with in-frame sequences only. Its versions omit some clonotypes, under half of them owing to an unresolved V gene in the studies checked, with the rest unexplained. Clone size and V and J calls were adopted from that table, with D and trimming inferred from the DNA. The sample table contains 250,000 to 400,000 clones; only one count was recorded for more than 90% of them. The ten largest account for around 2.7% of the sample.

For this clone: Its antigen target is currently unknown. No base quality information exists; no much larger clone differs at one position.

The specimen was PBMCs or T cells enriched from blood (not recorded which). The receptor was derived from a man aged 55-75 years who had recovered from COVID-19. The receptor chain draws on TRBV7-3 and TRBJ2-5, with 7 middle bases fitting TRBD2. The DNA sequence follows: TGTGCCAGCAGCCGGGGACTACAAGAGACCCAGTACTTC. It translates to CASSRGLQETQYF.